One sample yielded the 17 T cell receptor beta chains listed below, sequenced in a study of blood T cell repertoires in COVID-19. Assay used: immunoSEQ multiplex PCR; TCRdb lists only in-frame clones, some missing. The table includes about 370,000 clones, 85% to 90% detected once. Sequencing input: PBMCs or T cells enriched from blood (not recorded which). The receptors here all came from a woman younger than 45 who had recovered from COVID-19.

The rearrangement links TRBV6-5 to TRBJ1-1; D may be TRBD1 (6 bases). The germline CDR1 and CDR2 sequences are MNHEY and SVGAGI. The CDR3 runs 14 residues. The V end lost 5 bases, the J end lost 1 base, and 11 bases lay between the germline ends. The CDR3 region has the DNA TGTGCCAGCAGTCGACAGGCAGGGAACACTGAAGCTTTCTTT. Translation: CASSRQAGNTEAFF.

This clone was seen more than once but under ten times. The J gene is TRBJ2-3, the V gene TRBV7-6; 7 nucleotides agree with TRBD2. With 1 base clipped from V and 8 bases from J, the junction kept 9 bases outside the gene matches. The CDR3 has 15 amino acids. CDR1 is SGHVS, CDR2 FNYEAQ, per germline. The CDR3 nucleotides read TGTGCCAGCAGCTTAGAGTGGGAGGGCCGGGGTACGCAGTATTTT. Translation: CASSLEWEGRGTQYF.

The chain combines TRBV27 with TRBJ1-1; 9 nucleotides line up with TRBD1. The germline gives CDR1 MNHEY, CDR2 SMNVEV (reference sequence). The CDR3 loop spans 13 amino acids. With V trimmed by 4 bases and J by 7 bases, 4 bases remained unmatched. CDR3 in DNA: TGTGCCAGCAGTTGGGGACAGGGCAATGAAGCTTTCTTT. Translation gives CASSWGQGNEAFF.

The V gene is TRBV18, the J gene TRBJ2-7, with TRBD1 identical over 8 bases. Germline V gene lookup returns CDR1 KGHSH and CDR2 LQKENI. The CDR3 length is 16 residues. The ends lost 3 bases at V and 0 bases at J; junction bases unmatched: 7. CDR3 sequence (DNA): TGTGCCAGCTCACCGGCTAGGACAGGGAGCTCCTACGAGCAGTACTTC. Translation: CASSPARTGSSYEQYF.

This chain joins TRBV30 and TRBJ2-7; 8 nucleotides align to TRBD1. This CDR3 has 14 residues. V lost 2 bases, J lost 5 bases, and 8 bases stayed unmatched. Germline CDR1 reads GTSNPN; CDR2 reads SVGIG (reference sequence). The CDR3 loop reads CAWSWTGKGNEQYF. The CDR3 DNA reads TGTGCCTGGAGTTGGACAGGGAAGGGGAACGAGCAGTACTTC. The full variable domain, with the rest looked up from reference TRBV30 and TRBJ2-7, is SQTIHQWPATLVQPVGSPLSLECTVEGTSNPNLYWYRQAAGRGLQLLFYSVGIGQISSEVPQNLSASRPQDRQFILSSKKLLLSDSGFYLCAWSWTGKGNEQYFGPGTRLTVT.

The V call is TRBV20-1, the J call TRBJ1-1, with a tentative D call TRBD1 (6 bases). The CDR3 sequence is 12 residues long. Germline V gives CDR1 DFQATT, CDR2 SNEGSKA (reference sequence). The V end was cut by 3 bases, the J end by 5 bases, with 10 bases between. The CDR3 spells CSASRGATEAFF. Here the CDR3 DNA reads TGCAGTGCTAGTCGGGGGGCAACTGAAGCTTTCTTT.

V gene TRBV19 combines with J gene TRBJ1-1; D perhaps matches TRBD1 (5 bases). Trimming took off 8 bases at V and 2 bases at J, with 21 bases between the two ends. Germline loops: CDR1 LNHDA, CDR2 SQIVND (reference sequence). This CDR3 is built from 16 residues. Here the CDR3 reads CASSKTGGLGNTEAFF. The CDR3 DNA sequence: TGTGCCAGTTCGAAAACCGGGGGACTCGGTAACACTGAAGCTTTCTTT.

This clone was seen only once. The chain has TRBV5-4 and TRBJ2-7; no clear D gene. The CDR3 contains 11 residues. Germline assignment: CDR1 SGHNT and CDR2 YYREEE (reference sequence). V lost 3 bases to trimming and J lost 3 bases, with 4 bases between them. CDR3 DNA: TGTGCCAGCAGCTCAAACTACGAGCAGTACTTC. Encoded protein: CASSSNYEQYF.

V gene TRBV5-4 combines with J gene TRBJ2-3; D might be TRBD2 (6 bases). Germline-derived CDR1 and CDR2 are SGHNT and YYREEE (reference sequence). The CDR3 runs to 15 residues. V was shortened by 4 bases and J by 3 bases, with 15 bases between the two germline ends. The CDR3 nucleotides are TGTGCCAGCAGCCCGGACTACCGAGGGACAGATACGCAGTATTTT. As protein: CASSPDYRGTDTQYF.

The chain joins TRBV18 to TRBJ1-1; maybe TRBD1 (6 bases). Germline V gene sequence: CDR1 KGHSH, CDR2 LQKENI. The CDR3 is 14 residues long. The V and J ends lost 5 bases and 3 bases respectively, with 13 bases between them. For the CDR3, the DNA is TGTGCCAGCTCAACCACCGGGACATACACTGAAGCTTTCTTT. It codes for CASSTTGTYTEAFF.

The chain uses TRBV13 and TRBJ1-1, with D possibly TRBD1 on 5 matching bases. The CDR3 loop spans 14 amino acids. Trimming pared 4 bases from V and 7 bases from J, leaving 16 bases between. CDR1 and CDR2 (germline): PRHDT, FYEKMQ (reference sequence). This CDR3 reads CASSSNPQGLEAFF. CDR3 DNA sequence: TGTGCCAGCAGCTCCAACCCTCAGGGTCTTGAAGCTTTCTTT. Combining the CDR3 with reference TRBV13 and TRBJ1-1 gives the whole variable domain AAGVIQSPRHLIKEKRETATLKCYPIPRHDTVYWYQQGPGQDPQFLISFYEKMQSDKGSIPDRFSAQQFSDYHSELNMSSLELGDSALYFCASSSNPQGLEAFFGQGTRLTVV.

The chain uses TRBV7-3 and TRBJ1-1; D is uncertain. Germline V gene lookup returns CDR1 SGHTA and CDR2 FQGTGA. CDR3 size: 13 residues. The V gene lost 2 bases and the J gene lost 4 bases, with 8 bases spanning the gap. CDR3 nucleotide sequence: TGTGCCAGCAGCTTACGGGGATCCACTGAAGCTTTCTTT. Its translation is CASSLRGSTEAFF.

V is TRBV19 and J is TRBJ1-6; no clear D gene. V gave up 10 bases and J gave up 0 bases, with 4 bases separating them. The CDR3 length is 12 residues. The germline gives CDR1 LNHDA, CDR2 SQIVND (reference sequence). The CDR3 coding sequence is TGTGCCACCAGCTCCTATAATTCACCCCTCCACTTT. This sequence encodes CATSSYNSPLHF.

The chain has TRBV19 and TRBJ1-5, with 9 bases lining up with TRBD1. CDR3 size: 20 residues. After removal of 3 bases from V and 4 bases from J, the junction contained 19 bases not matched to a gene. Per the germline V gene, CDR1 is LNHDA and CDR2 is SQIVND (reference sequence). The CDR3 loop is CASSILSPGQGAWINQPQHF. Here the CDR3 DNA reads TGTGCCAGTAGTATTCTATCACCGGGACAGGGAGCTTGGATTAATCAGCCCCAGCATTTT.

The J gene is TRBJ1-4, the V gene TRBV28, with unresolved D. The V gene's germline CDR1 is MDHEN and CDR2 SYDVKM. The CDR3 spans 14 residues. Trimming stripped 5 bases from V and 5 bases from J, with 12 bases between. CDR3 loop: CASSTRGPNEKLFF. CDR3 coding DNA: TGTGCCAGCAGTACCAGAGGCCCCAATGAAAAACTGTTTTTT.

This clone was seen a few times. CDR3 loop: CAWTQGGVHSNYGYTF. The DNA for the CDR3 is TGTGCCTGGACCCAAGGGGGGGTCCACTCTAACTATGGCTACACCTTC. This chain uses TRBV30 with TRBJ1-2, with TRBD1 as a possible D gene (6 bases). This CDR3 is built from 16 residues. Germline V lookup: CDR1 GTSNPN, CDR2 SVGIG (reference sequence). Between the trimmed V and J ends, which lost 4 bases and 0 bases, there was a span of 18 bases.

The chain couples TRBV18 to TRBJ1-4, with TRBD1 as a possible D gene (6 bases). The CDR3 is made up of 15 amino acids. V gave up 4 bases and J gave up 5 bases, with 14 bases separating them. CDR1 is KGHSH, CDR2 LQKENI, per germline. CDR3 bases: TGTGCCAGCTCACAAACAGGGCTTGGAAATGAAAAACTGTTTTTT. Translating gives CASSQTGLGNEKLFF.